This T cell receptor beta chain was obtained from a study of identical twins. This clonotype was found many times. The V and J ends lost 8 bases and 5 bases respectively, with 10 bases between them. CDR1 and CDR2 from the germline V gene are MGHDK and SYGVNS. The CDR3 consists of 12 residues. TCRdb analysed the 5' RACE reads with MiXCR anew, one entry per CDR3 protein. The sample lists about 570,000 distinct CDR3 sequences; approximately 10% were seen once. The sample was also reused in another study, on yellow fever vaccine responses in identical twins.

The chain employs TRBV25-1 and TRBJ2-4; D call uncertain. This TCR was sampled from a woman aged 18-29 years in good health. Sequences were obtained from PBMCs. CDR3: CASRGRENIQYF. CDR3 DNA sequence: TGTGCCAGCCGAGGACGGGAAAACATTCAGTACTTC.